This TCR beta chain was captured by sequencing in a study of human T cells and chemical hapten exposure. Study overall: Patch tests delivered 0.01% DPC to the upper back and were evaluated at 6 days. Enrolled patients were predominantly female and had alopecia areata, totalis or universalis. Study-wide findings and caveats: Expanded TCRs made up significantly more big CDR3 similarity clusters than controls did.

This clonotype was counted only a few times. Its matching antigen is unknown. The time point denotes: patch test 3, about 24 weeks after DPC sensitization. The treatment was: therapeutic diphenylcyclopropenone sensitization with weekly scalp DPC. Patch tests were applied only after blood draws. TCRdb processed the RACE reads anew with MiXCR; each CDR3 protein has one entry. The sample lists about 190,000 distinct CDR3 sequences; about 25% were seen once. The sequence came from a woman aged 40 to 50 with alopecia areata. Some clones in this sample may be carry-over from other donors' samples. Sequenced here: whole blood, sampled in connection with sensitization to the hapten diphenylcyclopropenone (DPC).

CDR3 region: CASSNPSAAGTYEQYF. The CDR3, as DNA: TGTGCCAGCAGTAACCCTTCGGCGGCGGGAACCTACGAGCAGTACTTC. The gene calls are TRBV6-2 or TRBV6-3 and TRBJ2-7; D is possibly TRBD2 (6 bases). The length of the CDR3 is 16 residues. V was clipped by 5 bases and J by 2 bases, with 19 bases between them. From germline, CDR1 is MNHEY and CDR2 SVGEGT.